The rows below give T cell receptor beta chains drawn from one sample of a study of cytomegalovirus exposure and HLA in healthy donors. The protocol was immunoSEQ multiplex PCR, while the TCRdb copy is restricted to in-frame clones and leaves out a portion. Altogether under 130,000 clones are present, about 81% being singletons, with the ten largest covering approximately 2.2%. The source material was PBMCs. These receptor sequences come from a man in his thirties or forties in good health and CMV-seronegative. Each CDR3 is given with its conserved first and last residue. The order of the fields is D gene, J gene, V gene, clone size, CDR3 length, CDR3 protein, CDR3 DNA. A D gene is named only where the DNA matches it firmly. Not all rows give a size; the values are once, few, many and, for expanded clones, a class.

d_call: -; j_call: TRBJ1-4; v_call: TRBV4-2; clone_size: few; cdr3_length: 14; cdr3_aa: CASSRGGEGEKLFF; cdr3_nt: TGTGCCAGCAGCCGCGGGGGGGAAGGTGAAAAACTGTTTTTT
d_call: TRBD2; j_call: TRBJ2-5; v_call: TRBV5-1; clone_size: once; cdr3_length: 15; cdr3_aa: CASSLAGTSAETQYF; cdr3_nt: TGCGCCAGCAGCCTGGCCGGGACTAGTGCAGAGACCCAGTACTTC
d_call: TRBD1; j_call: TRBJ2-7; v_call: TRBV28; clone_size: -; cdr3_length: 17; cdr3_aa: CASSLPMRGQASYEQYF; cdr3_nt: TGTGCCAGCAGTTTACCTATGCGGGGACAGGCATCCTACGAGCAGTACTTC
d_call: TRBD1; j_call: TRBJ1-5; v_call: TRBV28; clone_size: few; cdr3_length: 14; cdr3_aa: CASSLGQGNQPQHF; cdr3_nt: TGTGCCAGCAGTCTCGGACAGGGCAATCAGCCCCAGCATTTT
d_call: TRBD1; j_call: TRBJ2-5; v_call: TRBV7-2; clone_size: -; cdr3_length: 15; cdr3_aa: CASSWGQGSIETQYF; cdr3_nt: TGTGCCAGCAGCTGGGGACAGGGTTCGATTGAGACCCAGTACTTC
d_call: -; j_call: TRBJ1-5; v_call: TRBV5-1; clone_size: -; cdr3_length: 14; cdr3_aa: CASSLEGSDQPQHF; cdr3_nt: TGCGCCAGCAGCTTGGAGGGGTCGGATCAGCCCCAGCATTTT
d_call: -; j_call: TRBJ1-5; v_call: TRBV20-1; clone_size: -; cdr3_length: 11; cdr3_aa: CSAGGEWPQHF; cdr3_nt: TGCAGTGCCGGAGGGGAGTGGCCCCAGCATTTT
d_call: TRBD2; j_call: TRBJ2-1; v_call: TRBV2; clone_size: -; cdr3_length: 13; cdr3_aa: CASKRGSYNEQFF; cdr3_nt: TGTGCCAGCAAGCGGGGCTCCTACAATGAGCAGTTCTTC
d_call: -; j_call: TRBJ2-7; v_call: TRBV10-3; clone_size: -; cdr3_length: 13; cdr3_aa: CAISDGESYEQYF; cdr3_nt: TGTGCCATCAGTGACGGGGAGTCCTACGAGCAGTACTTC
d_call: TRBD1; j_call: TRBJ1-6; v_call: TRBV5-1; clone_size: few; cdr3_length: 15; cdr3_aa: CASSLEGARNSPLHF; cdr3_nt: TGCGCCAGCAGCTTGGAGGGGGCGCGGAATTCACCCCTCCACTTT
d_call: -; j_call: TRBJ1-2; v_call: TRBV7-8; clone_size: once; cdr3_length: 15; cdr3_aa: CASSLASQGPYGYTF; cdr3_nt: TGTGCCAGCAGCTTAGCGTCTCAGGGCCCCTATGGCTACACCTTC
d_call: TRBD2; j_call: TRBJ2-7; v_call: TRBV19; clone_size: -; cdr3_length: 15; cdr3_aa: CASSIQASGLYEQYF; cdr3_nt: TGTGCCAGTAGTATCCAGGCTAGCGGGCTCTACGAGCAGTACTTC
d_call: -; j_call: TRBJ2-5; v_call: TRBV21-1; clone_size: -; cdr3_length: 14; cdr3_aa: CASGWDTYQETQYF; cdr3_nt: TGTGCCAGCGGGTGGGACACATATCAAGAGACCCAGTACTTC
d_call: TRBD1; j_call: TRBJ1-1; v_call: TRBV6-1; clone_size: -; cdr3_length: 15; cdr3_aa: CASSEGTGGSTEAFF; cdr3_nt: TGTGCCAGCAGTGAAGGGACAGGGGGATCTACTGAAGCTTTCTTT
d_call: TRBD2; j_call: TRBJ2-1; v_call: TRBV4-2; clone_size: -; cdr3_length: 15; cdr3_aa: CASSPGLVSSNEQFF; cdr3_nt: TGTGCCAGCAGCCCGGGACTAGTTAGCTCCAATGAGCAGTTCTTC
d_call: TRBD2; j_call: TRBJ2-2; v_call: TRBV5-1; clone_size: -; cdr3_length: 13; cdr3_aa: CASRVGGAGELFF; cdr3_nt: TGCGCCAGCCGCGTCGGGGGGGCCGGGGAGCTGTTTTTT
d_call: -; j_call: TRBJ1-1; v_call: TRBV7-8; clone_size: -; cdr3_length: 15; cdr3_aa: CASSPTVIMNTEAFF; cdr3_nt: TGTGCCAGCAGCCCGACAGTTATCATGAACACTGAAGCTTTCTTT
d_call: -; j_call: TRBJ2-7; v_call: TRBV2; clone_size: few; cdr3_length: 12; cdr3_aa: CASSDFQGEQYF; cdr3_nt: TGTGCCAGCAGTGATTTCCAGGGAGAGCAGTACTTC
d_call: -; j_call: TRBJ1-6; v_call: TRBV2; clone_size: -; cdr3_length: 13; cdr3_aa: CASSDVGRSPLHF; cdr3_nt: TGTGCCAGCAGTGATGTGGGGAGATCACCCCTCCACTTT
d_call: -; j_call: TRBJ1-2; v_call: TRBV30; clone_size: few; cdr3_length: 12; cdr3_aa: CAWSEQVYGYTF; cdr3_nt: TGTGCCTGGAGTGAACAGGTCTATGGCTACACCTTC
d_call: -; j_call: TRBJ1-2; v_call: TRBV18; clone_size: -; cdr3_length: 13; cdr3_aa: CASSPSGGGGYTF; cdr3_nt: TGTGCCAGCTCACCTTCGGGCGGAGGCGGCTACACCTTC
d_call: -; j_call: TRBJ1-3; v_call: TRBV5-1; clone_size: -; cdr3_length: 14; cdr3_aa: CASSPYISGNTIYF; cdr3_nt: TGCGCCAGCAGCCCTTATATATCTGGAAACACCATATATTTT
d_call: -; j_call: TRBJ1-2; v_call: TRBV6-6; clone_size: few; cdr3_length: 15; cdr3_aa: CASSRTTGQNYGYTF; cdr3_nt: TGTGCCAGCAGTCGAACTACCGGACAGAACTATGGCTACACCTTC
d_call: -; j_call: TRBJ2-5; v_call: TRBV9; clone_size: -; cdr3_length: 14; cdr3_aa: CASSPAGGGETQYF; cdr3_nt: TGTGCCAGCAGCCCCGCTGGGGGCGGCGAGACCCAGTACTTC
d_call: -; j_call: TRBJ1-5; v_call: TRBV30; clone_size: few; cdr3_length: 14; cdr3_aa: CAWAIGGSNQPQHF; cdr3_nt: TGTGCCTGGGCCATTGGGGGGAGCAATCAGCCCCAGCATTTT
d_call: TRBD2; j_call: TRBJ2-5; v_call: TRBV29-1; clone_size: few; cdr3_length: 14; cdr3_aa: CSVDQAGGQETQYF; cdr3_nt: TGCAGCGTTGATCAAGCGGGGGGCCAAGAGACCCAGTACTTC
d_call: TRBD1; j_call: TRBJ1-2; v_call: TRBV19; clone_size: -; cdr3_length: 15; cdr3_aa: CASSEGRDRTYGYTF; cdr3_nt: TGTGCCAGTAGTGAAGGCCGGGACAGGACTTATGGCTACACCTTC
d_call: TRBD2; j_call: TRBJ2-1; v_call: TRBV10-1; clone_size: -; cdr3_length: 17; cdr3_aa: CASSAGLAGGRDNEQFF; cdr3_nt: TGCGCCAGCAGCGCGGGACTAGCGGGGGGCCGAGACAATGAGCAGTTCTTC
d_call: TRBD1; j_call: TRBJ1-6; v_call: TRBV6-5; clone_size: once; cdr3_length: 15; cdr3_aa: CASSSQGDLNSPLHF; cdr3_nt: TGTGCCAGCAGTTCGCAGGGGGACCTAAATTCACCCCTCCACTTT
d_call: TRBD2; j_call: TRBJ2-2; v_call: TRBV5-1; clone_size: -; cdr3_length: 15; cdr3_aa: CASSLGLADTGELFF; cdr3_nt: TGCGCCAGCAGCTTGGGACTAGCGGACACCGGGGAGCTGTTTTTT
d_call: -; j_call: TRBJ1-5; v_call: TRBV19; clone_size: -; cdr3_length: 17; cdr3_aa: CASSIDLPPVGNQPQHF; cdr3_nt: TGTGCCAGTAGTATAGATCTCCCCCCGGTGGGCAATCAGCCCCAGCATTTT
d_call: -; j_call: TRBJ2-2; v_call: TRBV11-3; clone_size: -; cdr3_length: 13; cdr3_aa: CASRTPPAGELFF; cdr3_nt: TGTGCCAGCAGAACCCCTCCGGCCGGGGAGCTGTTTTTT
d_call: -; j_call: TRBJ1-2; v_call: TRBV4-3; clone_size: -; cdr3_length: 15; cdr3_aa: CASSLGADPNYGYTF; cdr3_nt: TGCGCCAGCAGCCTAGGGGCAGATCCAAACTATGGCTACACCTTC
d_call: TRBD1; j_call: TRBJ2-5; v_call: TRBV29-1; clone_size: -; cdr3_length: 14; cdr3_aa: CSVEGTGTGETQYF; cdr3_nt: TGCAGCGTTGAAGGGACAGGGACTGGGGAGACCCAGTACTTC
d_call: -; j_call: TRBJ1-2; v_call: TRBV25-1; clone_size: -; cdr3_length: 11; cdr3_aa: CASSEYDGYTF; cdr3_nt: TGTGCCAGCAGTGAATACGATGGCTACACCTTC
d_call: TRBD1; j_call: TRBJ1-1; v_call: TRBV19; clone_size: -; cdr3_length: 14; cdr3_aa: CASDTGTGATEAFF; cdr3_nt: TGTGCCAGCGATACCGGGACAGGGGCCACTGAAGCTTTCTTT
d_call: -; j_call: TRBJ2-7; v_call: TRBV7-2; clone_size: -; cdr3_length: 13; cdr3_aa: CASSLGDTYEQYF; cdr3_nt: TGTGCCAGCAGCTTAGGAGACACCTACGAGCAGTACTTC
d_call: -; j_call: TRBJ2-1; v_call: TRBV28; clone_size: few; cdr3_length: 12; cdr3_aa: CASSPTNNEQFF; cdr3_nt: TGTGCCAGCAGTCCGACTAACAATGAGCAGTTCTTC
d_call: TRBD1; j_call: TRBJ1-1; v_call: TRBV5-4; clone_size: -; cdr3_length: 15; cdr3_aa: CASSPSQGGGTEAFF; cdr3_nt: TGTGCCAGCAGCCCGAGCCAGGGGGGTGGGACTGAAGCTTTCTTT
d_call: -; j_call: TRBJ2-3; v_call: TRBV7-2; clone_size: -; cdr3_length: 15; cdr3_aa: CASSFQTLGTDTQYF; cdr3_nt: TGTGCCAGCAGCTTTCAGACTCTGGGCACAGATACGCAGTATTTT
d_call: TRBD1; j_call: TRBJ1-1; v_call: TRBV5-1; clone_size: once; cdr3_length: 18; cdr3_aa: CASSLSLVGGASNTEAFF; cdr3_nt: TGCGCCAGCAGCTTGTCGCTTGTAGGGGGCGCATCGAACACTGAAGCTTTCTTT
d_call: TRBD2; j_call: TRBJ2-2; v_call: TRBV6-5; clone_size: -; cdr3_length: 15; cdr3_aa: CASRPRTSGRGELFF; cdr3_nt: TGTGCCAGCCGCCCAAGGACTAGCGGGCGCGGGGAGCTGTTTTTT
d_call: -; j_call: TRBJ1-4; v_call: TRBV29-1; clone_size: -; cdr3_length: 15; cdr3_aa: CSVASGGLTNEKLFF; cdr3_nt: TGCAGCGTTGCCTCGGGGGGTCTAACTAATGAAAAACTGTTTTTT
d_call: -; j_call: TRBJ1-2; v_call: TRBV19; clone_size: few; cdr3_length: 13; cdr3_aa: CASSDQASRGYTF; cdr3_nt: TGTGCCAGTAGTGACCAGGCTTCCAGGGGCTACACCTTC
d_call: -; j_call: TRBJ1-3; v_call: TRBV18; clone_size: -; cdr3_length: 15; cdr3_aa: CASSPSQSAGNTIYF; cdr3_nt: TGTGCCAGCTCACCATCCCAATCGGCTGGAAACACCATATATTTT
d_call: TRBD1; j_call: TRBJ2-6; v_call: TRBV6-5; clone_size: -; cdr3_length: 15; cdr3_aa: CASRRQGSGANVLTF; cdr3_nt: TGTGCCAGCAGGAGACAGGGTTCGGGGGCCAACGTCCTGACTTTC
d_call: -; j_call: TRBJ2-1; v_call: TRBV19; clone_size: -; cdr3_length: 11; cdr3_aa: CASSSGLKEFF; cdr3_nt: TGTGCCAGTAGTTCGGGACTGAAGGAGTTCTTC